This note documents a single T cell receptor (beta chain) sequence. Its antigen is unidentified. The data are from a study of cytomegalovirus exposure and HLA in healthy donors. General study findings and limits: A few chains linked to CMV were shown in vitro to be specific for CMV antigens.

PCR was performed using 60 Vbeta and 13 Jbeta primers. This table comes from immunoSEQ multiplex PCR, and its TCRdb copy is limited to in-frame clones, with some not included. The profile shows tens of thousands of clones, roughly 83% of them singletons. Trimming cost V 2 bases and J 4 bases; bases outside gene matches: 1. Germline V gene sequence: CDR1 KGHSH, CDR2 LQKENI. There are 13 residues in the CDR3. This TCR came from a middle-aged woman in good health and CMV-seropositive. The J gene is TRBJ1-2, the V gene TRBV18, with 7 positions matching TRBD1. Sample: PBMCs. Here the CDR3 reads CASSPGTAYGYTF. CDR3 DNA: TGTGCCAGCTCACCAGGGACAGCCTATGGCTACACCTTC.